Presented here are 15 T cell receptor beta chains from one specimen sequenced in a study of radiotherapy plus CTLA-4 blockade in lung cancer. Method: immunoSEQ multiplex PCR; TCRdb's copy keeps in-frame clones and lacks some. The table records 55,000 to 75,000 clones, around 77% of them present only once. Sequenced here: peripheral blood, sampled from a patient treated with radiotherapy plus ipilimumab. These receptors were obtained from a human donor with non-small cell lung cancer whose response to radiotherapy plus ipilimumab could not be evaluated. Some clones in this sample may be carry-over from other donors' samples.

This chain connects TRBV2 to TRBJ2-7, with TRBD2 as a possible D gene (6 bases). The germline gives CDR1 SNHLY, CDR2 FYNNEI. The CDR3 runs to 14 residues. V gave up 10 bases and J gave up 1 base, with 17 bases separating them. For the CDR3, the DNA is TGTGCCACCCGGTGGGAGGTAACTTCCTACGAGCAGTACTTC. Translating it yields CATRWEVTSYEQYF.

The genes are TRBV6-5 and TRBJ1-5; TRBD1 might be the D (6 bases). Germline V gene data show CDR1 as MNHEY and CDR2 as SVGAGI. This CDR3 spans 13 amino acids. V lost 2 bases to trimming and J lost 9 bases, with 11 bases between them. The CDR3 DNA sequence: TGTGCCAGCAGTTACGGGGCCAGGGGGCCCCAGCATTTT. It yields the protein CASSYGARGPQHF.

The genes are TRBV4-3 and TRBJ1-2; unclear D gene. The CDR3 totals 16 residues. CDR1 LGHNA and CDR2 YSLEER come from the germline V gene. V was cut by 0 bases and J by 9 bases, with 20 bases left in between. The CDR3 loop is CASSQDKVPRLVSYTF. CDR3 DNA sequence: TGCGCCAGCAGCCAAGATAAGGTCCCGAGACTGGTGAGCTACACCTTC.

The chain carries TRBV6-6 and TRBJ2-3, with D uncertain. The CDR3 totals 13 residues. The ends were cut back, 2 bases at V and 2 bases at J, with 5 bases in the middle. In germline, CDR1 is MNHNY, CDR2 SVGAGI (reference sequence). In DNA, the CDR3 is TGTGCCAGCAGTTACCTGTACACAGATACGCAGTATTTT. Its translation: CASSYLYTDTQYF.

CDR3 bases: TGTGCCAGCAGTTTCGACTTCCCGCCGAGCTTCCCGACCTACTACAATGAGCAGTTCTTC. Translating gives CASSFDFPPSFPTYYNEQFF. J is TRBJ2-1 and V is TRBV27; D gene uncertain. Deletions cut 3 bases from V and 3 bases from J, with 27 bases between. CDR1 and CDR2 (germline): MNHEY, SMNVEV (reference sequence). This CDR3 spans 20 amino acids.

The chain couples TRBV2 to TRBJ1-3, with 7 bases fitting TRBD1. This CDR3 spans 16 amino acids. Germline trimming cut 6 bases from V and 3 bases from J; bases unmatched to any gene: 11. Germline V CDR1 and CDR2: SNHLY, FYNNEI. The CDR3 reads CASRTGTAFVGNTIYF. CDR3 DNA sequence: TGTGCCAGCAGGACCGGGACAGCTTTCGTTGGAAACACCATATATTTT.

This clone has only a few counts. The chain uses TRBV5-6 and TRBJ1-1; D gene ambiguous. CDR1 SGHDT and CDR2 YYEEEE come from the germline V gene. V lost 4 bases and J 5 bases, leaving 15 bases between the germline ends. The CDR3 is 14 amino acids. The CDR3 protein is CASSLSPPGTEAFF. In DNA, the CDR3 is TGTGCCAGCAGCCTTAGCCCGCCGGGGACTGAAGCTTTCTTT.

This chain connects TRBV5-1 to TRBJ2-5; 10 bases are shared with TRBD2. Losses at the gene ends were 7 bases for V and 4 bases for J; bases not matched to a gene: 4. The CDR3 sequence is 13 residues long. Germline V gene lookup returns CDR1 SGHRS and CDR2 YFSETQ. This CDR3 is CASQGLARETQYF. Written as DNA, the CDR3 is TGCGCCAGCCAGGGACTAGCGAGAGAGACCCAGTACTTC. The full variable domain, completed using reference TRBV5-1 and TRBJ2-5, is KAGVTQTPRYLIKTRGQQVTLSCSPISGHRSVSWYQQTPGQGLQFLFEYFSETQRNKGNFPGRFSGRQFSNSRSEMNVSTLELGDSALYLCASQGLARETQYFGPGTRLLVL.

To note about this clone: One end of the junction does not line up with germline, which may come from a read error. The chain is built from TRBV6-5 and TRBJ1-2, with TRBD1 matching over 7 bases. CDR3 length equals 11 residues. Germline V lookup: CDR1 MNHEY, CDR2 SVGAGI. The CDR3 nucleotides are TGTGCCAGCAGTGAACTGTTAGGGACAGACTTC. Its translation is CASSELLGTDF.

The CDR3, as DNA: TGCAGCGTGGCGCCACAGGGAACTGAAGCTTTCTTT. Translation gives CSVAPQGTEAFF. The chain joins TRBV29-1 to TRBJ1-1, with TRBD1 as a possible D gene (6 bases). V dropped 6 bases and J dropped 5 bases, with 13 bases sitting between them. This CDR3 comprises 12 residues. The germline V gene has CDR1 SQVTM and CDR2 ANQGSEA.

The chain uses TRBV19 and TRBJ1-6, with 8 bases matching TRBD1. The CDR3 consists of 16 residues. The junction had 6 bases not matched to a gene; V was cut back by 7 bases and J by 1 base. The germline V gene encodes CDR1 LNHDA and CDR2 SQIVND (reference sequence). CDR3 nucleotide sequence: TGTGCCAGTACCGATCAGGGGGCATCCTATAATTCACCCCTCCACTTT. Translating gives CASTDQGASYNSPLHF.

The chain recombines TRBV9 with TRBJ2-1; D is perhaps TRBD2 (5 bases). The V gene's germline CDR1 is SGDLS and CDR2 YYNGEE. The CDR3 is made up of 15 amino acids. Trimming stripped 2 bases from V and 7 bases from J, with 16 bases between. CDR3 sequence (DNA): TGTGCCAGCAGCGTCCCGGGGAGCCTAGGGAATGAGCAGTTCTTC. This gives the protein CASSVPGSLGNEQFF.

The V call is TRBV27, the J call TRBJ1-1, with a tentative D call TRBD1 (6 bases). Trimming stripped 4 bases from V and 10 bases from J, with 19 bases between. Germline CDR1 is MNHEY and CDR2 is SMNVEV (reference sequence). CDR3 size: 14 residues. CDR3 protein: CASSSPLQGHIAFF. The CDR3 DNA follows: TGTGCCAGCAGTTCCCCACTACAGGGCCATATAGCTTTCTTT.

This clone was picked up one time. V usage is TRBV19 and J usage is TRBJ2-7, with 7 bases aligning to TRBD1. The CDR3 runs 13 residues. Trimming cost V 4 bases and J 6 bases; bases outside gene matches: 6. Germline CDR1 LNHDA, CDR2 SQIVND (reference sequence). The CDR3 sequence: CASSTITGAEQYF. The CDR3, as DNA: TGTGCCAGTAGTACAATAACAGGGGCCGAGCAGTACTTC. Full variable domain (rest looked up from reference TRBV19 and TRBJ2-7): DGGITQSPKYLFRKEGQNVTLSCEQNLNHDAMYWYRQDPGQGLRLIYYSQIVNDFQKGDIAEGYSVSREKKESFPLTVTSAQKNPTAFYLCASSTITGAEQYFGPGTRLTVT.

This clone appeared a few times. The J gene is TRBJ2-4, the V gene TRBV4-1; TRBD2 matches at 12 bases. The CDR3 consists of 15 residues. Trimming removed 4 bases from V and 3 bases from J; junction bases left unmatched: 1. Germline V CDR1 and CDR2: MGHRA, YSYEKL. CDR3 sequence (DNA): TGCGCCAGCAGCCCTAGCGGGGGGGGCAAAAACATTCAGTACTTC. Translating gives CASSPSGGGKNIQYF.